A single sample gave rise to the 15 T cell receptor beta chains below, sequenced in a study of T-cell reconstitution after alpha-beta-depleted transplantation in children. As it was prepared, the TCRbeta library received unique molecular identifiers. Using its own MiXCR run on the PCR reads, TCRdb lists one record per CDR3 protein. The table lists about 580,000 distinct CDR3 sequences, roughly 24% of them singletons. Source: PBMCs, mostly from graft donor cells, taken 360 days after TCRalphabeta/CD19-depleted stem cell transplant. These receptors were taken from a boy less than two years old who had a stem cell transplant for acute myeloid leukemia, so the T cells may come from the graft donor.

The chain couples TRBV7-2 to TRBJ2-1; tentatively, D is TRBD1 (6 bases). CDR1 and CDR2 (germline): SGHTA, FQGNSA. V lost 5 bases and J 3 bases, leaving 14 bases between the germline ends. This CDR3 region has 15 residues. CDR3 coding DNA: TGTGCCAGCAGCCCCCGCCGGGACATCTACAATGAGCAGTTCTTC. This sequence encodes CASSPRRDIYNEQFF.

This clonotype has at least ten counts. The rearrangement joins TRBV12-3 or TRBV12-4 to TRBJ1-5; unclear D gene. V lost 3 bases to trimming and J lost 3 bases, with 9 bases between them. The CDR3 contains 14 residues. The CDR3 here is CASSFGGFNQPQHF. The CDR3 bases are TGTGCCAGCAGTTTCGGAGGTTTCAATCAGCCCCAGCATTTT.

This clonotype was seen many times. The V gene is TRBV7-9, the J gene TRBJ2-5, with a weak D call TRBD2 (6 bases). CDR1 is SEHNR, CDR2 FQNEAQ, per germline (reference sequence). The CDR3 loop spans 17 amino acids. V was shortened by 4 bases and J by 4 bases, with 22 bases between the two germline ends. The CDR3, as DNA: TGTGCCAGCAGCTATCCCGGGGGAAATGCAGAACTAGAGACCCAGTACTTC. Protein product: CASSYPGGNAELETQYF.

This clonotype came up a few times. V and J are TRBV12-3 or TRBV12-4 and TRBJ2-4; 10 bases are a match to TRBD1. Trimming removed 8 bases from V and 8 bases from J; junction bases left unmatched: 15. This CDR3 spans 16 amino acids. This CDR3 is CASVFVGTGVGDIQYF. The CDR3 DNA is TGTGCCAGCGTATTCGTCGGGACAGGGGTTGGGGACATTCAGTACTTC.

The table lists this clonotype with many counts. This rearrangement joins TRBV20-1 to TRBJ1-5, with unresolved D. V was cut by 3 bases and J by 7 bases, with 13 bases left in between. The CDR3 contains 13 residues. Germline-derived CDR1 and CDR2 are DFQATT and SNEGSKA (reference sequence). The CDR3 sequence: CSASVGIGQPQHF. Written as DNA, the CDR3 is TGCAGTGCTAGTGTGGGGATAGGACAGCCCCAGCATTTT.

This chain's CDR3 is CATSRDGAALYNEQFF. In DNA form, the CDR3 reads TGTGCCACCAGCAGAGATGGAGCGGCCCTCTACAATGAGCAGTTCTTC. The genes are TRBV15 and TRBJ2-1, with D possibly TRBD2 on 5 matching bases. Per the germline V gene, CDR1 is LNHNV and CDR2 is YYDKDF (reference sequence). Trimming shortened V by 0 bases and J by 3 bases, and 12 bases separated the two germline ends. The CDR3 spans 16 residues.

This clonotype was seen repeatedly, ten times or more. V gene TRBV7-9 combines with J gene TRBJ2-3, with TRBD2 matching 10 bases. With V trimmed by 3 bases and J by 8 bases, 8 bases remained unmatched. Germline V gene lookup returns CDR1 SEHNR and CDR2 FQNEAQ (reference sequence). The CDR3 is 15 amino acids. This chain's CDR3 is CASSFLWLAGVTQYF. The DNA for the CDR3 is TGTGCCAGCAGCTTCCTCTGGCTAGCGGGGGTTACGCAGTATTTT.

The V and J genes are TRBV12-3 or TRBV12-4 and TRBJ2-7, with 12 bases fitting TRBD2. J lost 9 bases, V lost 8 bases, and 8 bases had no gene match. This CDR3 spans 13 amino acids. CDR3 residues: CASGRLAGVSQYF. In DNA form, the CDR3 reads TGTGCCAGCGGACGACTAGCGGGGGTTTCGCAGTACTTC.

This clonotype was counted between two and nine times. The rearrangement joins TRBV27 to TRBJ1-2; weak D call: TRBD1 (6 bases). Germline assignment: CDR1 MNHEY and CDR2 SMNVEV (reference sequence). V lost 2 bases to trimming and J lost 2 bases, with 9 bases between them. There are 14 residues in the CDR3. CDR3 in DNA: TGTGCCAGCAGTTTAAGGGGGGAGAACTATGGCTACACCTTC. It encodes CASSLRGENYGYTF.

This clonotype was found many times. The chain is built from TRBV5-1 and TRBJ2-3; tentatively, D is TRBD1 (6 bases). The V end was cut by 4 bases, the J end by 2 bases, with 11 bases between. CDR1 is SGHRS and CDR2 is YFSETQ in the germline V gene. This CDR3 is 14 amino acids long. CDR3 region: CASSIRGTTDTQYF. DNA for the CDR3: TGCGCCAGCAGCATCAGGGGAACCACAGATACGCAGTATTTT. Filled out from reference TRBV5-1 and TRBJ2-3, the complete variable domain reads KAGVTQTPRYLIKTRGQQVTLSCSPISGHRSVSWYQQTPGQGLQFLFEYFSETQRNKGNFPGRFSGRQFSNSRSEMNVSTLELGDSALYLCASSIRGTTDTQYFGPGTRLTVL.

This clonotype showed up just a few times. The V gene is TRBV10-2, the J gene TRBJ2-1; D is undetermined. The germline V gene has CDR1 WSHSY and CDR2 SAAADI. V gave up 6 bases and J gave up 0 bases, with 12 bases separating them. CDR3 size: 15 residues. The CDR3 reads CASRQRQSSYNEQFF. The DNA for the CDR3 is TGCGCCAGCAGACAACGGCAGAGCTCCTACAATGAGCAGTTCTTC.

This clonotype came up many times. J is TRBJ2-7 and V is TRBV10-3, with 8 positions matching TRBD1. The CDR3 loop spans 14 amino acids. The trim removed 5 bases at V and 1 base at J, leaving 4 bases unmatched. The V gene's germline CDR1 is ENHRY and CDR2 SYGVKD. CDR3 region: CAISLDRGSYEQYF. In nucleotides, the CDR3 is TGTGCCATCAGTCTCGACAGGGGATCCTACGAGCAGTACTTC.

This clonotype showed up many times. The V gene is TRBV7-2, the J gene TRBJ1-4; no firm D call. With 4 bases removed from V and 8 bases from J, the gap between germline ends came to 8 bases. Germline values: CDR1 SGHTA, CDR2 FQGNSA. The CDR3 extends over 12 amino acids. The CDR3: CASSSLGEKLFF. Here the CDR3 DNA reads TGTGCCAGCAGCTCGCTCGGGGAAAAACTGTTTTTT.

This clonotype turned up a few times. V and J are TRBV27 and TRBJ1-4; 9 bases line up with TRBD1. This CDR3 contains 12 residues. V gave up 6 bases and J gave up 11 bases; unmatched junction bases: 4. Germline loops: CDR1 MNHEY, CDR2 SMNVEV (reference sequence). The CDR3 here is CASSHGQGKLFF. The DNA of the CDR3 is TGTGCCAGCAGCCACGGACAGGGGAAACTGTTTTTT.

This sequence joins TRBV10-3 and TRBJ2-5; a weak D match, TRBD1 (5 bases). This CDR3 has 15 residues. V was pared by 2 bases and J by 1 base, with 11 bases between. Germline V lookup: CDR1 ENHRY, CDR2 SYGVKD. CDR3 residues: CAISELTGIQETQYF. CDR3 DNA sequence: TGTGCCATCAGTGAGCTCACAGGTATCCAAGAGACCCAGTACTTC.